The 4 T cell receptor beta chains below all came from one sample that was sequenced in a study of T cells after yellow fever vaccination. TCRdb fed the 5' RACE reads into MiXCR, producing one record per CDR3 protein. Among roughly 250,000 distinct CDR3 sequences listed, around 13% were seen once. Sequences were derived from CD4+ T cells sorted from PBMCs, sampled 45 days after the yellow fever booster vaccination. Source of these receptors: a man aged 25-40 years who received the YFV17D yellow fever vaccine.

This clonotype was detected ten times or more. The chain joins TRBV18 to TRBJ1-1, with D tentatively TRBD1 (6 bases). The CDR3 spans 13 residues. Trimming shortened V by 1 base and J by 7 bases, and 10 bases separated the two germline ends. Germline V gene sequence: CDR1 KGHSH, CDR2 LQKENI. This CDR3 is CASSPQPRGEAFF. CDR3 nucleotide sequence: TGTGCCAGCTCACCACAGCCCAGGGGTGAAGCTTTCTTT.

This clonotype has only a few counts. The chain recombines TRBV12-3 or TRBV12-4 with TRBJ2-3; 8 nucleotides match TRBD2. Unmatched junction bases numbered 4, after V lost 5 bases and J lost 0 bases. CDR3 size: 15 residues. The CDR3 DNA sequence: TGTGCCAGCAGTCGGACTAGCCCTAGCACAGATACGCAGTATTTT. Its translation is CASSRTSPSTDTQYF.

This clonotype has a handful of counts. The V and J genes are TRBV12-3 or TRBV12-4 and TRBJ2-7; TRBD1 is a possible D gene (6 bases). There are 13 residues in the CDR3. V lost 6 bases, J lost 1 base, and 10 bases lay in between. The DNA for the CDR3 is TGTGCCAGCAGGCAGACAGGTTCCTACGAGCAGTACTTC. Amino acid sequence: CASRQTGSYEQYF.

There are a few counts of this clonotype. The chain combines TRBV7-2 with TRBJ2-3, with 11 nucleotides matching TRBD2. Germline V gene data show CDR1 as SGHTA and CDR2 as FQGNSA. The CDR3 length is 14 residues. With 5 bases clipped from V and 6 bases from J, the junction kept 4 bases outside the gene matches. CDR3 region: CASSPRLAGDTQYF. The CDR3 DNA is TGTGCCAGCAGCCCAAGACTAGCGGGGGATACGCAGTATTTT.